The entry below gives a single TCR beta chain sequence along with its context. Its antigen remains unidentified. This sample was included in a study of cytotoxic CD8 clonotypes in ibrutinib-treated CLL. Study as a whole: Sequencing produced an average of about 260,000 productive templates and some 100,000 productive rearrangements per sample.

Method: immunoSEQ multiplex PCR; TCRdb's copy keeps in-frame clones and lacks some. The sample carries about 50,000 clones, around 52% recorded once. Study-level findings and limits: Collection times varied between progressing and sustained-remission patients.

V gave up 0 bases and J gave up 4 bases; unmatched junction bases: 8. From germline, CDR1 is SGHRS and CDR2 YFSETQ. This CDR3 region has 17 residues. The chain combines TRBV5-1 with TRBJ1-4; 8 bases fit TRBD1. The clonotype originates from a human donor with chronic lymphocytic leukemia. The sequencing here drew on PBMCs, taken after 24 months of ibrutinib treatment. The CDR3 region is CASSLGTRTGSNEKLFF. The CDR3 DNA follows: TGCGCCAGCAGCTTGGGTACCAGGACAGGGAGTAATGAAAAACTGTTTTTT.